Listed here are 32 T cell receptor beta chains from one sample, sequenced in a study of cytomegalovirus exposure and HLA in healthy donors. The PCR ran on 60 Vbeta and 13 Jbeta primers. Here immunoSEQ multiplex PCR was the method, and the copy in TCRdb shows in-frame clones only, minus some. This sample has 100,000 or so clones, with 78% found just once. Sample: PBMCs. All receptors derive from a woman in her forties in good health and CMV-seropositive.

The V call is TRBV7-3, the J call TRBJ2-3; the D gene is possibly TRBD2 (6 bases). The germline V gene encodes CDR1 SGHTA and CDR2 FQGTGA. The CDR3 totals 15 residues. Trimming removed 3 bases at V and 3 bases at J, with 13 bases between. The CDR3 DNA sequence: TGTGCCAGCAGCTTTGACGGGAGAGGTACAGATACGCAGTATTTT. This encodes CASSFDGRGTDTQYF.

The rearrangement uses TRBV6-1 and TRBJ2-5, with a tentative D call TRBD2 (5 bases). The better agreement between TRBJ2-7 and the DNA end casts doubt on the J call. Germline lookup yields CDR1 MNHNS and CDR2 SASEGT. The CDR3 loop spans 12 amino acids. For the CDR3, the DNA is TGTGCCAGCAGTGAAAGAGGGAACGAGCAGTACTTC. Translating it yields CASSERGNEQYF.

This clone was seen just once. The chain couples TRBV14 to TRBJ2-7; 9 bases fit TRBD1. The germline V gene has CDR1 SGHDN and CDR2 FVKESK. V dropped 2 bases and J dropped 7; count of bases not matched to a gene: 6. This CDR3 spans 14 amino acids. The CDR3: CASSQPGTGREQYF. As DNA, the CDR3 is TGTGCCAGCAGCCAACCCGGGACAGGGCGTGAGCAGTACTTC. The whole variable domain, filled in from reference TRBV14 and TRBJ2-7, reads EAGVTQFPSHSVIEKGQTVTLRCDPISGHDNLYWYRRVMGKEIKFLLHFVKESKQDESGMPNNRFLAERTGGTYSTLKVQPAELEDSGVYFCASSQPGTGREQYFGPGTRLTVT.

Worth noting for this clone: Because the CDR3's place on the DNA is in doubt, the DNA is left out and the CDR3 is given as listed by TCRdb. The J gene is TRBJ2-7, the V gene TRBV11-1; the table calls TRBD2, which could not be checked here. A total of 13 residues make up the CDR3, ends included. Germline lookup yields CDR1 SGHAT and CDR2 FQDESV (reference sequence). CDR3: CASSFFGEGEQYF.

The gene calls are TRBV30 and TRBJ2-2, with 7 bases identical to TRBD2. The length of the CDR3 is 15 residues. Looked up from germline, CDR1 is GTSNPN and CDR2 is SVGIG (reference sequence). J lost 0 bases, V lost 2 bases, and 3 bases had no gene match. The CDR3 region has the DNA TGTGCCTGGAGTTTGGGAGGGCCGAACACCGGGGAGCTGTTTTTT. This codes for CAWSLGGPNTGELFF.

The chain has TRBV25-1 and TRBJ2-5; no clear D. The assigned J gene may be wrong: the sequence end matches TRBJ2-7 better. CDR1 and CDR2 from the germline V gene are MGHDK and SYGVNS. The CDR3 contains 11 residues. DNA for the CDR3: TGTGCCAGCAGTGAACTCCACGAGCAGTACTTC. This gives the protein CASSELHEQYF.

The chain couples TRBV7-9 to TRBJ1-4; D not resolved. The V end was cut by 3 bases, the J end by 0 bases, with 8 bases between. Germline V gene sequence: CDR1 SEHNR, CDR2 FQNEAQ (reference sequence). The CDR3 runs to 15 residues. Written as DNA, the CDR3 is TGTGCCAGCAGCTTTACAGTGCCAACTAATGAAAAACTGTTTTTT. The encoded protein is CASSFTVPTNEKLFF.

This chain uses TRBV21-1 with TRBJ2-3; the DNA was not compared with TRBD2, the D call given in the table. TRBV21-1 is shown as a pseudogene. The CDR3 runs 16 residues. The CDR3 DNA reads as TGTGCCAGCAGCAAAACTGAGCGGGAGAGGGTAGATACGCAGTATTTT. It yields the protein CASSKTERERVDTQYF.

CDR3 nucleotides: TGTGCCAGCAGTACAACCGGGACAGGGTTGGGCGAGCAGTACTTC. It yields the protein CASSTTGTGLGEQYF. The genes are TRBV6-5 and TRBJ2-7, with 9 nucleotides matching TRBD1. Germline loops: CDR1 MNHEY, CDR2 SVGAGI. The CDR3 length is 15 residues. The V segment lost 5 bases and the J segment 6 bases; nucleotides outside the gene matches: 11.

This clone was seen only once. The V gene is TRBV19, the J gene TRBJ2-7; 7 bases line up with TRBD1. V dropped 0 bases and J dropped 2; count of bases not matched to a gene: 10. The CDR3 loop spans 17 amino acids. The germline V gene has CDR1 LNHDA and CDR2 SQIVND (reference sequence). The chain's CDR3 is CASSIDGSRGLTYEQYF. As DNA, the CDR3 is TGTGCCAGTAGTATAGATGGGTCAAGGGGGCTGACCTACGAGCAGTACTTC.

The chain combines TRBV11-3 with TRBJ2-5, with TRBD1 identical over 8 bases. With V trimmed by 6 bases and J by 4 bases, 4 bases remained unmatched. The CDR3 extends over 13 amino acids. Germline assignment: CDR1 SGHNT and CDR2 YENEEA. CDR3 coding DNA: TGTGCCAGCAGAGCGACAGGGGTAGAGACCCAGTACTTC. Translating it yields CASRATGVETQYF.

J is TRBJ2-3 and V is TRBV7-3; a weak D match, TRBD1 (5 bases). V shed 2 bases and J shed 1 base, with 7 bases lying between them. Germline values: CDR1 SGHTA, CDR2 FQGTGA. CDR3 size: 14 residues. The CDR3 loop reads CASSLQGRTDTQYF. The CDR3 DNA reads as TGTGCCAGCAGCTTACAGGGCCGCACAGATACGCAGTATTTT.

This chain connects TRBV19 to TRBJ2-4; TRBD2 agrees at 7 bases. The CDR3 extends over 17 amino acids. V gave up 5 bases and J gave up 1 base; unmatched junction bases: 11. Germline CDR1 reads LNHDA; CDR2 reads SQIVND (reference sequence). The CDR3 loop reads CASSPGGPWGAKNIQYF. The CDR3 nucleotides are TGTGCCAGTAGTCCGGGAGGCCCGTGGGGGGCCAAAAACATTCAGTACTTC.

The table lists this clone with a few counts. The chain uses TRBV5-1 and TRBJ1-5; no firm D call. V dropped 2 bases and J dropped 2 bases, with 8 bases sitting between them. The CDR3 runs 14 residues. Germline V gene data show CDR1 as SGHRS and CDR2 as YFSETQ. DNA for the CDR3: TGCGCCAGCAGCTTTGAAGGAGGCAATCAGCCCCAGCATTTT. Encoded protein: CASSFEGGNQPQHF.

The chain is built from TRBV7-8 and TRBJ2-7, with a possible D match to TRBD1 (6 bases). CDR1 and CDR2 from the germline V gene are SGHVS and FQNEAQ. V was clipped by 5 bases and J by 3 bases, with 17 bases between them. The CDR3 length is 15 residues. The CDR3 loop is CASSPPTGKVYEQYF. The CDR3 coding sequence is TGTGCCAGCAGCCCCCCAACAGGGAAGGTCTACGAGCAGTACTTC.

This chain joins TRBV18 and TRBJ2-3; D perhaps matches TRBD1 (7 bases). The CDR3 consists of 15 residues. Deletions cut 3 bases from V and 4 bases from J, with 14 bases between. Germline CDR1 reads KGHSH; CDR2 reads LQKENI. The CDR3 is CASSPWAGQPDTQYF. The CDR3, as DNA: TGTGCCAGCTCACCTTGGGCGGGACAGCCAGATACGCAGTATTTT. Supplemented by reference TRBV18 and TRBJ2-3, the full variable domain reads NAGVMQNPRHLVRRRGQEARLRCSPMKGHSHVYWYRQLPEEGLKFMVYLQKENIIDESGMPKERFSAEFPKEGPSILRIQQVVRGDSAAYFCASSPWAGQPDTQYFGPGTRLTVL.

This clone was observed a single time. The CDR3 DNA reads TGTGCCAGTAGTATATCCACAGGCTGGAACACTGAAGCTTTCTTT. It translates to CASSISTGWNTEAFF. The chain uses TRBV19 and TRBJ1-1, with D tentatively TRBD1 (5 bases). V lost 2 bases and J lost 1, with 11 bases in between. In germline, CDR1 is LNHDA, CDR2 SQIVND (reference sequence). The CDR3 consists of 15 residues.

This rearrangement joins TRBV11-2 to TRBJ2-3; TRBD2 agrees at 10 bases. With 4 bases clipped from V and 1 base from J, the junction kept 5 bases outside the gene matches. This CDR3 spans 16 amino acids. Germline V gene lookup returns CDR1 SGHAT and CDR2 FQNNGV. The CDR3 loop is CASSYAGTSGTDTQYF. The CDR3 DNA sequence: TGTGCCAGCAGCTACGCCGGGACTAGCGGCACAGATACGCAGTATTTT.

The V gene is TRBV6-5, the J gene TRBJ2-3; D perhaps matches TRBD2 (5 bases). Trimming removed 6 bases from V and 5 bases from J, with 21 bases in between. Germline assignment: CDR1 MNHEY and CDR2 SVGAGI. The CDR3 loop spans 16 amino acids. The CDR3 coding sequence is TGTGCCAGCAGCTACGGAAAACCGCGGGTCAGAGATACGCAGTATTTT. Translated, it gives CASSYGKPRVRDTQYF.

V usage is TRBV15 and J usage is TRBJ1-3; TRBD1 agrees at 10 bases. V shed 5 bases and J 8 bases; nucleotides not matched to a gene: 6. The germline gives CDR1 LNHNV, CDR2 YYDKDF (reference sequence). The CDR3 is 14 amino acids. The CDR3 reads CATSRGQGVDTIYF. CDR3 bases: TGTGCCACCAGCCGCGGACAGGGGGTGGACACCATATATTTT. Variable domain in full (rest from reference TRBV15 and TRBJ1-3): DAMVIQNPRYQVTQFGKPVTLSCSQTLNHNVMYWYQQKSSQAPKLLFHYYDKDFNNEADTPDNFQSRRPNTSFCFLDIRSPGLGDTAMYLCATSRGQGVDTIYFGEGSWLTVV.

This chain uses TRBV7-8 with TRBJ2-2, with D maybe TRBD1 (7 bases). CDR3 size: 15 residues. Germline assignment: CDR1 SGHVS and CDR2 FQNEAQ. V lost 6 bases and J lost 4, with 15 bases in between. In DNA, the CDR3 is TGTGCCAGCAGGGTGGAGGGGGCAGGCACCGGGGAGCTGTTTTTT. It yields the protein CASRVEGAGTGELFF.

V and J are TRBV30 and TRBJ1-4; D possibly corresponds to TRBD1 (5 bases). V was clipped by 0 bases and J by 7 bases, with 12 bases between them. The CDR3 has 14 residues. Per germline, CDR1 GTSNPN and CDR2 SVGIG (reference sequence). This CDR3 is CAWSVGRVPEKLFF. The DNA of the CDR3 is TGTGCCTGGAGTGTTGGCAGGGTTCCTGAAAAACTGTTTTTT.

CDR3 protein: CAWGPGGGRAGELFF. The CDR3 nucleotides are TGTGCCTGGGGCCCGGGGGGCGGGAGGGCCGGGGAGCTGTTTTTT. The rearrangement uses TRBV30 and TRBJ2-2; TRBD2 aligns across 9 bases. The CDR3 loop spans 15 amino acids. The germline V gene encodes CDR1 GTSNPN and CDR2 SVGIG (reference sequence). V trimming: 5 bases; J trimming: 6 bases; junction bases outside the gene matches: 10.

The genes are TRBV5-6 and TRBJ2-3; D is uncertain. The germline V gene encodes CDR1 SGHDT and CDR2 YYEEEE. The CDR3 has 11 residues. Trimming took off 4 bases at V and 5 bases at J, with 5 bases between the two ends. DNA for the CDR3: TGTGCCAGCAGCCGCGGAGATACGCAGTATTTT. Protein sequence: CASSRGDTQYF.

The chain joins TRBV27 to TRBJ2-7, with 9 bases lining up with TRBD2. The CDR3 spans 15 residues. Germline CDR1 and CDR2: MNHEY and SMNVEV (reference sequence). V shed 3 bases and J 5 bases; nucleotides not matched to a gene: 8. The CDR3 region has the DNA TGTGCCAGCAGTTTTAGGTCTAGCGGGATGAACGAGCAGTACTTC. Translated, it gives CASSFRSSGMNEQYF.

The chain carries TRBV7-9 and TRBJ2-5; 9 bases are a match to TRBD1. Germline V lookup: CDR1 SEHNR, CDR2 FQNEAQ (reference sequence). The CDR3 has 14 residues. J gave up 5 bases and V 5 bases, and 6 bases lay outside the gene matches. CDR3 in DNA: TGTGCCAGCAGCCTTGGGACAGGGAGGGAGACCCAGTACTTC. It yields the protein CASSLGTGRETQYF.

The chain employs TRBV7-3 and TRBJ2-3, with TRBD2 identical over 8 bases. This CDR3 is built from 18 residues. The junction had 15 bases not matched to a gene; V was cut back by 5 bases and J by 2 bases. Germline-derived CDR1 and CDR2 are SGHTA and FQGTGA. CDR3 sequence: CASSPMYMASGYTDTQYF. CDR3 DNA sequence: TGTGCCAGCAGCCCTATGTATATGGCTAGCGGGTACACAGATACGCAGTATTTT.

The CDR3 sequence: CASSSLLAGAPWQYF. Here the CDR3 DNA reads TGCGCCAGCAGCTCGCTACTAGCGGGGGCCCCGTGGCAGTACTTC. The gene calls are TRBV5-1 and TRBJ2-7, with 11 bases fitting TRBD2. From germline, CDR1 is SGHRS and CDR2 YFSETQ. This CDR3 comprises 15 residues. The V and J ends lost 3 bases and 9 bases, in that order; junction bases with no gene match: 11.

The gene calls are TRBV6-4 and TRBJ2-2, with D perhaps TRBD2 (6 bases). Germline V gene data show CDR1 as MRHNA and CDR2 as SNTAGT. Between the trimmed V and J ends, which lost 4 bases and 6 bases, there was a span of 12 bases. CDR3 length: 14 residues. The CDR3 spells CASSGAPGAGELFF. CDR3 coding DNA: TGTGCCAGCAGTGGCGCACCGGGGGCCGGGGAGCTGTTTTTT.

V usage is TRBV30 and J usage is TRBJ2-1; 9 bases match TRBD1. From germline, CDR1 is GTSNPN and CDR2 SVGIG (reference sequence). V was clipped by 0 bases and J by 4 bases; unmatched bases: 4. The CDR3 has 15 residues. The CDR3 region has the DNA TGTGCCTGGAGTGTAAACAGGGGGCTATACAATGAGCAGTTCTTC. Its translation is CAWSVNRGLYNEQFF.

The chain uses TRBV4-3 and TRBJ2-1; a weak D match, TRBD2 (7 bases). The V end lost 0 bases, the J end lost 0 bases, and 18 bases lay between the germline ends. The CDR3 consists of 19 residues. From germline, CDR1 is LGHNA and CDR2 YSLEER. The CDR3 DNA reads TGCGCCAGCAGCCAAGAAGGGGGGGGCAGGGAGAGCTCCTACAATGAGCAGTTCTTC. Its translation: CASSQEGGGRESSYNEQFF.

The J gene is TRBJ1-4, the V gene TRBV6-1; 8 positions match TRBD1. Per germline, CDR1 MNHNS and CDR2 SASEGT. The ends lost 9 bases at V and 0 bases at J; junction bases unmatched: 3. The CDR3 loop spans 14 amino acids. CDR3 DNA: TGTGCCAGTGGACAGGGAGCAACTAATGAAAAACTGTTTTTT. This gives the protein CASGQGATNEKLFF.